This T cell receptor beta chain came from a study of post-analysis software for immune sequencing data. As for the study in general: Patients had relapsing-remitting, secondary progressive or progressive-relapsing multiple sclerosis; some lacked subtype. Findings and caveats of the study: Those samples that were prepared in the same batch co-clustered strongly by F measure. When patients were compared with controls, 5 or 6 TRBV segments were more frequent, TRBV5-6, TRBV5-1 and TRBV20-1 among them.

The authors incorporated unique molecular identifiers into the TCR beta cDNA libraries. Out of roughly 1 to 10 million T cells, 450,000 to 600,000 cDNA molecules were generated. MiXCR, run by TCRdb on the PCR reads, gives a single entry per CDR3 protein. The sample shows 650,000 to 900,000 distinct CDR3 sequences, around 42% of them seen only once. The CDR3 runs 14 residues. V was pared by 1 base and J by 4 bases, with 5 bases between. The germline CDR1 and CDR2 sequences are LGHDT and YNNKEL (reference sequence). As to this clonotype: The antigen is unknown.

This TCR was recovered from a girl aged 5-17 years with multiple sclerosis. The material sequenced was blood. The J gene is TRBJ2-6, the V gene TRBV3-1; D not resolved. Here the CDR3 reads CASSQVPGANVLTF. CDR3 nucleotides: TGTGCCAGCAGCCAAGTTCCGGGGGCCAACGTCCTGACTTTC.